Below are 5 T cell receptor beta chains sequenced from a single sample in a study of T-cell reconstitution after alpha-beta-depleted transplantation in children. Unique molecular identifiers were used to barcode this TCRbeta library. MiXCR, applied by TCRdb to the PCR reads, yields one record per CDR3 protein. The sample contains roughly 240,000 distinct CDR3 sequences, under 9.5% of which appear only once. Specimen: PBMCs, mostly from graft donor cells, collected 180 days after TCRalphabeta/CD19-depleted stem cell transplant. Receptors originate from a male patient aged 10 to 17 who had a stem cell transplant for acute lymphoblastic leukemia, so the T cells may come from the graft donor.

The chain uses TRBV4-1 and TRBJ2-7, with 9 bases identical to TRBD1. Germline CDR1 MGHRA, CDR2 YSYEKL. V dropped 7 bases and J dropped 3; count of bases not matched to a gene: 13. The CDR3 sequence is 16 residues long. This CDR3 reads CASTEGGGQGLYEQYF. DNA of the CDR3: TGCGCCAGCACCGAGGGAGGGGGACAGGGACTCTACGAGCAGTACTTC.

This clonotype was counted many times. The chain couples TRBV11-2 to TRBJ2-2, with 9 bases lining up with TRBD2. CDR3 length: 15 residues. J was trimmed by 7 bases and V by 2 bases; bases with no gene match: 5. Germline V gene lookup returns CDR1 SGHAT and CDR2 FQNNGV. In nucleotides, the CDR3 is TGTGCCAGCAGCTTAACCCTAGCGGGGTTCGGGGAGCTGTTTTTT. This sequence encodes CASSLTLAGFGELFF.

This clonotype showed up many times. The CDR3 protein is CAISPSRGQETQYF. The CDR3 bases are TGTGCCATCAGTCCGTCTCGAGGACAAGAGACCCAGTACTTC. J is TRBJ2-5 and V is TRBV10-3; D unresolved. The CDR3 is 14 amino acids. Germline values: CDR1 ENHRY, CDR2 SYGVKD. The ends were cut back, 5 bases at V and 2 bases at J, with 12 bases in the middle.

This clonotype has a count of ten or more. The rearrangement joins TRBV25-1 to TRBJ2-1; 7 bases fit TRBD2. The V gene's germline CDR1 is MGHDK and CDR2 SYGVNS. Losses at the gene ends were 1 base for V and 6 bases for J; bases not matched to a gene: 15. The CDR3 extends over 18 amino acids. The CDR3 coding sequence is TGTGCCAGCAGTGAATTCTCAGTACTGCGGGAGAGAGGCAATGAGCAGTTCTTC. The encoded protein is CASSEFSVLRERGNEQFF. Variable domain in full (rest from reference TRBV25-1 and TRBJ2-1): EADIYQTPRYLVIGTGKKITLECSQTMGHDKMYWYQQDPGMELHLIHYSYGVNSTEKGDLSSESTVSRIRTEHFPLTLESARPSHTSQYLCASSEFSVLRERGNEQFFGPGTRLTVL.

Of note for this clonotype: A much more abundant neighbour one base away suggests this may be a read error. The rearrangement links TRBV27 to TRBJ2-7; D unclear. The CDR3 is made up of 13 amino acids. CDR1 and CDR2 from the germline V gene are MNHEY and SMNVEV (reference sequence). The CDR3: CASRGYSHHDQYF. The CDR3 DNA sequence: TGTGCCAGCAGGGGGTATAGCCACCACGACCAGTACTTC.